This is a list of T cell receptor beta chains from one sample in a study of cytomegalovirus exposure and HLA in healthy donors. This table comes from immunoSEQ multiplex PCR, and its TCRdb copy is limited to in-frame clones, with some not included. The top ten clones hold about 7% of a sample with approximately 88,000 clones, roughly 80% of them seen once. The sequencing input was PBMCs. These receptor sequences come from a man aged 50-60 years in good health and CMV-seropositive. Both conserved end residues are part of each CDR3. D genes are given only for firm matches. The size field is filled for only some rows; it gives once, few, many or a size class.

v_gene	j_gene	d_gene	abundance	CDR3aa	CDR3nt
TRBV9	TRBJ1-2	-	once	CASSVTPETGTYGYTF	TGTGCCAGCAGCGTGACTCCAGAAACAGGGACCTATGGCTACACCTTC
TRBV28	TRBJ1-5	TRBD1	few	CASREATGKHQPQHF	TGTGCCAGCAGGGAGGCGACAGGGAAACATCAGCCCCAGCATTTT
TRBV10-3	TRBJ2-5	-	-	CAISDSPTGQETQYF	TGTGCCATCAGTGATTCCCCGACAGGTCAAGAGACCCAGTACTTC
TRBV9	TRBJ1-6	-	-	CASSPQGGAALHF	TGTGCCAGCAGCCCTCAGGGAGGTGCGGCCCTCCACTTT
TRBV19	TRBJ1-3	-	few	CASTLDSSGNTIYF	TGTGCCAGTACCCTGGACTCCTCTGGAAACACCATATATTTT
TRBV5-1	TRBJ1-4	TRBD1	once	CASSLERGTEEKLFF	TGCGCCAGCAGCTTGGAGAGGGGGACAGAAGAAAAACTGTTTTTT
TRBV10-3	TRBJ2-5	TRBD2	-	CAISEPTRLASQETQYF	TGTGCCATCAGTGAGCCGACCAGACTAGCAAGCCAAGAGACCCAGTACTTC
TRBV29-1	TRBJ2-2	TRBD2	-	CSVEDQGGVPGELFF	TGCAGCGTTGAAGATCAGGGAGGGGTCCCCGGGGAGCTGTTTTTT
TRBV19	TRBJ2-5	-	-	CASASTSPRGEQYF	TGTGCCAGCGCGTCGACTAGCCCCAGGGGAGAGCAGTACTTC
TRBV6-1	TRBJ2-7	-	-	CASSGQGYEQYF	TGTGCCAGCAGTGGCCAGGGCTACGAGCAGTACTTC
TRBV2	TRBJ1-6	-	-	CASSVGQGINSPLHF	TGTGCCAGCAGTGTGGGGCAAGGGATTAATTCACCCCTCCACTTT
TRBV7-2	TRBJ2-7	-	-	CASSPGGTYYEQYF	TGTGCCAGCAGCCCCGGGGGAACCTATTACGAGCAGTACTTC
TRBV7-9	TRBJ2-1	-	-	CASSLGGGVTYNEQFF	TGTGCCAGCAGCTTAGGGGGCGGGGTTACCTACAATGAGCAGTTCTTC
TRBV5-1	TRBJ2-7	-	-	CASSVDGSSYEQYF	TGCGCCAGCAGCGTCGACGGGAGCTCCTACGAGCAGTACTTC
TRBV7-7	TRBJ2-1	TRBD2	-	CASSTLAGGLGGEQFF	TGTGCCAGCAGCACCCTAGCGGGGGGGCTCGGCGGTGAGCAGTTCTTC
TRBV5-6	TRBJ1-5	TRBD1	-	CASSLEGGPNQPQHF	TGTGCCAGCAGCTTGGAAGGGGGCCCCAATCAGCCCCAGCATTTT
TRBV28	TRBJ1-6	-	few	CASLPSRMNLQSSYNSPLHF	TGTGCCAGCCTACCCTCCAGGATGAATCTCCAGAGCTCCTATAATTCACCCCTCCACTTT
TRBV7-6	TRBJ2-2	-	-	CASSLNGGLGGELFF	TGTGCCAGCAGCTTAAACGGGGGATTGGGCGGGGAGCTGTTTTTT
TRBV4-1	TRBJ2-7	-	once	CASSRTFPSYEQYF	TGCGCCAGCAGCCGAACATTCCCCTCCTACGAGCAGTACTTC
TRBV11-2	TRBJ2-7	TRBD2	once	CASSLDHLSGGARQYF	TGTGCCAGCAGCTTAGATCACCTTAGCGGGGGGGCCCGGCAGTACTTC
TRBV2	TRBJ2-5	TRBD2	-	CASRDSGGAETQYF	TGTGCCAGCAGGGATAGCGGGGGGGCAGAGACCCAGTACTTC
TRBV28	TRBJ1-1	-	-	CASREGGLDTEAFF	TGTGCCAGCAGGGAAGGGGGATTGGACACTGAAGCTTTCTTT
TRBV7-9	TRBJ1-6	TRBD1	-	CASRKDRGPRGRNSPLHF	TGTGCCAGCAGAAAAGACAGGGGGCCTAGAGGGCGGAATTCACCCCTCCACTTT
TRBV11-1	TRBJ2-7	-	few	CASSLGRQYEQYF	TGTGCCAGCAGCTTAGGCCGACAGTACGAGCAGTACTTC
TRBV4-3	TRBJ2-1	TRBD2	-	CASSQDASGGAREQFF	TGCGCCAGCAGCCAAGACGCTAGCGGGGGGGCGCGAGAGCAGTTCTTC
TRBV6-1	TRBJ1-4	-	-	CASSAGHPSTNEKLFF	TGTGCCAGCAGTGCCGGACATCCTTCAACTAATGAAAAACTGTTTTTT
TRBV7-2	TRBJ2-3	TRBD2	-	CASSLRGVRGGTPDTQYF	TGTGCCAGCAGCTTAAGGGGTGTCCGCGGGGGAACCCCAGATACGCAGTATTTT
TRBV5-1	TRBJ1-3	-	-	CASKLISGNTIYF	TGCGCCAGCAAGCTGATCTCTGGAAACACCATATATTTT
TRBV5-4	TRBJ2-5	TRBD2	-	CASSLAVERGETQYF	TGTGCCAGCAGCTTGGCAGTGGAGCGGGGAGAGACCCAGTACTTC
TRBV5-1	TRBJ2-7	-	-	CASSEQVEFRVEQYF	TGCGCCAGCAGCGAACAGGTAGAGTTTAGGGTCGAGCAGTACTTC
TRBV7-3	TRBJ2-2	TRBD2	-	CASSLDPGLVTGELFF	TGTGCCAGCAGCTTAGACCCGGGACTAGTAACCGGGGAGCTGTTTTTT
TRBV7-9	TRBJ2-1	TRBD1	-	CASSLQGIGEQFF	TGTGCCAGCAGCCTACAGGGGATTGGTGAGCAGTTCTTC
TRBV5-4	TRBJ2-1	TRBD2	-	CASSDPRGALGHEQFF	TGTGCCAGCAGCGATCCGCGGGGGGCACTCGGGCATGAGCAGTTCTTC
TRBV6-1	TRBJ1-5	TRBD1	few	CASGDRVESFQPQHF	TGTGCCAGCGGGGACAGGGTAGAGTCATTTCAGCCCCAGCATTTT
TRBV5-1	TRBJ1-2	-	-	CASSLATGTYGYTF	TGCGCCAGCAGCTTGGCCACAGGGACCTATGGCTACACCTTC
TRBV5-1	TRBJ1-1	-	few	CASSLEGRGMSNTEAFF	TGCGCCAGCAGCTTGGAGGGACGGGGGATGTCAAACACTGAAGCTTTCTTT
TRBV4-2	TRBJ2-3	-	-	CASSQDPAGREDTQYF	TGTGCCAGCAGCCAAGACCCCGCGGGAAGGGAAGATACGCAGTATTTT
TRBV15	TRBJ1-2	-	-	CATSRSRGGRGDGYTF	TGTGCCACCAGCCGAAGCCGCGGCGGCAGGGGTGATGGCTACACCTTC
TRBV4-3	TRBJ1-5	-	-	CASSQDYDNGNQPQHF	TGCGCCAGCAGCCAAGATTACGACAATGGGAATCAGCCCCAGCATTTT
TRBV2	TRBJ2-1	TRBD2	-	CASSEVLAGGRSEQFF	TGTGCCAGCAGTGAGGTACTAGCGGGGGGCCGGAGTGAGCAGTTCTTC